A selection of T cell receptor beta chains follows, all from one sample in a study of shared clonotypes between healthy human individuals. Here immunoSEQ multiplex PCR was the method, and the copy in TCRdb shows in-frame clones only, minus some. In the table there are 740,000 or so clones, around four fifths of which are singletons. What was sequenced was memory CD4+ T cells sorted from blood. The receptor source for this set is a woman in her thirties in good health. The CDR3 runs from the conserved cysteine through the conserved F or W. D genes are given only for firm matches. Only part of the rows carry a size: once, few, many, or a class if the clone is expanded.

d_call clone_size j_call v_call cdr3_aa cdr3_nt
- - TRBJ2-4 TRBV30 CAWSHPGRVYAKNIQYF TGTGCCTGGAGCCATCCGGGCAGGGTATATGCCAAAAACATTCAGTACTTC
- - TRBJ1-1 TRBV14 CASSQDRYREAFF TGTGCCAGCAGCCAAGATCGCTACAGGGAAGCTTTCTTT
TRBD1 - TRBJ2-5 TRBV29-1 CSVEQGAVQETQYF TGCAGCGTTGAACAGGGGGCTGTGCAGGAGACCCAGTACTTC
- few TRBJ1-1 TRBV20-1 CSASPITEAFF TGCAGTGCTAGTCCAATCACTGAAGCTTTCTTT
- few TRBJ1-6 TRBV14 CASSSNSNSPLHF TGTGCCAGCAGTTCCAACAGCAATTCACCCCTCCACTTT
TRBD2 - TRBJ2-7 TRBV28 CASSSSLAGGPTSSYEQYF TGTGCCAGCAGTTCCTCCTTAGCGGGAGGGCCCACTAGCTCCTACGAGCAGTACTTC
TRBD2 - TRBJ2-7 TRBV4-2 CASSQEQAGIYEQYF TGTGCCAGCAGCCAAGAACAAGCGGGGATATACGAGCAGTACTTC
- few TRBJ1-2 TRBV4-1 CASSQAGTVYYGYTF TGCGCCAGCAGCCAAGCCGGGACCGTGTACTATGGCTACACCTTC
TRBD1 - TRBJ1-2 TRBV15 CATRNTGGNGYTF TGTGCCACCAGAAATACAGGGGGCAATGGCTACACCTTC
- - TRBJ1-1 TRBV28 CASSLGGFQTEAFF TGTGCCAGCAGTTTAGGGGGTTTCCAGACTGAAGCTTTCTTT
- - TRBJ1-4 TRBV5-8 CASSLDPGYPNEKLFF TGTGCCAGCAGCTTGGATCCGGGGTATCCTAATGAAAAACTGTTTTTT
- few TRBJ1-2 TRBV7-2 CASSLAGRNYGYTF TGTGCCAGCAGCTTAGCGGGACGGAACTATGGCTACACCTTC
- - TRBJ1-4 TRBV6-1 CASSRTAYNEKLFF TGTGCCAGCAGTCGGACCGCTTATAATGAAAAACTGTTTTTT
TRBD2 - TRBJ2-1 TRBV4-1 CASSLTSGRWNEQFF TGCGCCAGCAGCCTGACTAGCGGGAGATGGAATGAGCAGTTCTTC
- few TRBJ2-2 TRBV4-1 CASSQDGGYRAGELFF TGCGCCAGCAGCCAAGATGGGGGATATAGAGCCGGGGAGCTGTTTTTT
- once TRBJ2-1 TRBV5-1 CASSFRLDLSYNEQFF TGCGCCAGCAGCTTCAGACTAGATCTCTCCTACAATGAGCAGTTCTTC
TRBD2 - TRBJ2-3 TRBV19 CASSIDQAGGPDTQYF TGTGCCAGTAGTATAGATCAAGCGGGAGGGCCAGATACGCAGTATTTT
- - TRBJ1-2 TRBV28 CASRPPLGGYGYTF TGTGCCAGCAGGCCACCTCTTGGGGGGTATGGCTACACCTTC
TRBD1 - TRBJ1-1 TRBV5-6 CASSARDRGAREAFF TGTGCCAGCAGCGCCCGGGACAGGGGCGCTCGGGAAGCTTTCTTT
- - TRBJ2-5 TRBV6-6 CASSSGGTQYF TGTGCCAGCAGTTCCGGGGGGACCCAGTACTTC
- - TRBJ2-5 TRBV29-1 CSVGTPGETQYF TGCAGCGTGGGGACCCCCGGGGAGACCCAGTACTTC
- - TRBJ2-3 TRBV5-1 CASSLGFGRETDTQYF TGCGCCAGCAGCTTGGGATTCGGCAGGGAAACAGATACGCAGTATTTT
TRBD2 many TRBJ2-2 TRBV9 CASSGTSGMPGELFF TGTGCCAGCAGCGGGACTAGCGGGATGCCCGGGGAGCTGTTTTTT
TRBD1 - TRBJ2-7 TRBV19 CARLNRGSAEQYF TGTGCCAGACTCAACAGGGGAAGTGCCGAGCAGTACTTC
- - TRBJ1-1 TRBV21-1 CASSKVGGDRNTEAFF TGTGCCAGCAGCAAAGTTGGAGGGGACAGAAACACTGAAGCTTTCTTT
TRBD2 - TRBJ2-3 TRBV4-2 CASSQREQAGGPDTQYF TGTGCCAGCAGCCAACGAGAGCAAGCGGGAGGACCAGATACGCAGTATTTT